This T cell receptor (beta chain) was found in a study of cytomegalovirus exposure and HLA in healthy donors. PCR amplification relied on 60 Vbeta primers (plus 13 Jbeta primers). This table comes from immunoSEQ multiplex PCR, and its TCRdb copy is limited to in-frame clones, with some not included. The table records around 99,000 clones, over 75% of them present only once. The CDR3 is 16 amino acids. With 4 bases clipped from V and 4 bases from J, the junction kept 9 bases outside the gene matches. Germline assignment: CDR1 SGHDT and CDR2 YYEEEE. The source material was PBMCs. The chain has TRBV5-6 and TRBJ1-5, with TRBD1 matching over 9 bases. The origin of this receptor is a man aged 30 to 45 in good health and CMV-seronegative. CDR3 loop: CASSLRQGGINQPQHF. CDR3 DNA: TGTGCCAGCAGCCTGCGACAGGGGGGGATAAATCAGCCCCAGCATTTT.